Below are 6 T cell receptor beta chains sequenced from a single sample in a study of beta chain features in type 1 diabetes. The sequenced template was cDNA made from the entire isolated RNA. Using immunoSEQ multiplex PCR, the repertoire was profiled, and TCRdb retains in-frame clones only, with some absent. The sample records hundreds of thousands of clones, 30% being singletons. Source material: naive CD4+ T cells from blood. The receptors shown here come from a man aged 18 to 29 in good health.

The chain joins TRBV6-6 to TRBJ2-3, with 11 bases that match TRBD2. CDR1 MNHNY and CDR2 SVGAGI come from the germline V gene (reference sequence). The ends lost 5 bases at V and 6 bases at J; junction bases unmatched: 4. CDR3 length: 14 residues. CDR3 in amino acids: CASSPLAGGDTQYF. The CDR3 DNA sequence: TGTGCCAGCAGTCCTTTAGCGGGAGGGGATACGCAGTATTTT.

To note about this clone: The sample contains more than one DNA sequence encoding this CDR3. The chain has TRBV5-1 and TRBJ2-7, with D hard to call. The CDR3 extends over 12 amino acids. Trimming stripped 1 base from V and 1 base from J, with 3 bases between. Looked up from germline, CDR1 is SGHRS and CDR2 is YFSETQ. The CDR3 DNA follows: TGCGCCAGCAGCTTGACATCCTACGAGCAGTACTTC. Protein sequence: CASSLTSYEQYF.

The V gene is TRBV28, the J gene TRBJ2-1; no clear D gene. V lost 3 bases, J lost 5 bases, and 11 bases lay in between. The CDR3 has 14 amino acids. CDR1 and CDR2 (germline): MDHEN, SYDVKM. Here the CDR3 reads CASSLYRMNNEQFF. The CDR3, as DNA: TGTGCCAGCAGTTTGTATCGGATGAACAATGAGCAGTTCTTC.

This sequence joins TRBV10-3 and TRBJ2-7; D may be TRBD2 (5 bases). CDR1 and CDR2 from the germline V gene are ENHRY and SYGVKD. The length of the CDR3 is 14 residues. V lost 0 bases and J 3 bases, leaving 9 bases between the germline ends. In DNA, the CDR3 is TGTGCCATCAGTGAGTCGCCCGGGGACTACGAGCAGTACTTC. It translates to CAISESPGDYEQYF.

The genes are TRBV7-6 and TRBJ2-1; TRBD2 matches at 7 bases. The CDR3 extends over 14 amino acids. CDR1 is SGHVS and CDR2 is FNYEAQ in the germline V gene. Trimming removed 2 bases from V and 10 bases from J; junction bases left unmatched: 8. CDR3 in amino acids: CASSLSGTTAEQFF. Here the CDR3 DNA reads TGTGCCAGCAGCTTATCAGGGACTACGGCCGAGCAGTTCTTC. The full variable domain, in which reference TRBV7-6 and TRBJ2-1 provide the parts outside the CDR3, is GAGVSQSPRYKVTKRGQDVALRCDPISGHVSLYWYRQALGQGPEFLTYFNYEAQQDKSGLPNDRFSAERPEGSISTLTIQRTEQRDSAMYRCASSLSGTTAEQFFGPGTRLTVL.

The chain links TRBV5-1 to TRBJ1-1; unclear D gene. The germline CDR1 and CDR2 sequences are SGHRS and YFSETQ. The CDR3 totals 13 residues. V lost 1 base, J lost 1 base, and 5 bases lay in between. The CDR3 protein is CASSLMGNTEAFF. The CDR3 coding sequence is TGCGCCAGCAGCTTGATGGGGAACACTGAAGCTTTCTTT.